The 10 T cell receptor beta chains listed next were all sequenced from one sample in a study of cytomegalovirus exposure and HLA in healthy donors. TCRdb's table, derived via immunoSEQ multiplex PCR, lists solely in-frame clones and lacks some. The repertoire consists of approximately 200,000 clones, with roughly 82% occurring once and the leading ten covering around an eighth. The sample consisted of PBMCs. Receptors originate from a woman in her thirties in good health and CMV-seropositive.

J is TRBJ2-1 and V is TRBV5-4, with 14 bases that match TRBD2. The CDR3 runs 16 residues. Losses at the gene ends were 1 base for V and 7 bases for J; bases not matched to a gene: 4. Germline CDR1 reads SGHNT; CDR2 reads YYREEE (reference sequence). The CDR3 sequence is CASSLPRLAGGNEQFF. The CDR3, as DNA: TGTGCCAGCAGCTTGCCTAGACTAGCGGGAGGGAATGAGCAGTTCTTC.

The chain recombines TRBV5-1 with TRBJ2-7; 8 bases align to TRBD2. CDR1 is SGHRS and CDR2 is YFSETQ in the germline V gene. This CDR3 is built from 15 residues. V dropped 0 bases and J dropped 3; count of bases not matched to a gene: 5. The CDR3 protein is CASSLVVAGNYEQYF. CDR3 nucleotides: TGCGCCAGCAGCTTGGTGGTAGCGGGGAACTACGAGCAGTACTTC.

The chain carries TRBV2 and TRBJ1-2, with unresolved D. With 4 bases removed from V and 8 bases from J, the gap between germline ends came to 14 bases. Germline values: CDR1 SNHLY, CDR2 FYNNEI. There are 13 residues in the CDR3. CDR3 region: CASSGMEGWGYTF. DNA for the CDR3: TGTGCCAGCAGTGGGATGGAGGGCTGGGGCTACACCTTC.

A remark on this clone: Sequence at one end of the junction differs from germline and may be a read error. This chain joins TRBV30 and TRBJ1-2, with a possible D match to TRBD1 (5 bases). Germline-derived CDR1 and CDR2 are GTSNPN and SVGIG (reference sequence). CDR3 length: 10 residues. The CDR3 nucleotides are TGTGCCTGGAGACGGACAAATTTGATCTTC. Translation gives CAWRRTNLIF.

This chain uses TRBV6-1 with TRBJ1-1; D is perhaps TRBD1 (5 bases). V was shortened by 7 bases and J by 3 bases, with 15 bases between the two germline ends. The CDR3 contains 14 residues. Germline V gene data show CDR1 as MNHNS and CDR2 as SASEGT. CDR3 region: CASIVGGMDTEAFF. CDR3 coding DNA: TGTGCCAGCATTGTGGGGGGAATGGACACTGAAGCTTTCTTT.

This clone was detected a few times. The chain is built from TRBV6-6 and TRBJ1-3; no clear D. The CDR3 has 13 amino acids. The V gene lost 8 bases and the J gene lost 0 bases, with 8 bases spanning the gap. Germline-derived CDR1 and CDR2 are MNHNY and SVGAGI (reference sequence). The CDR3 sequence: CASGRSSGNTIYF. The CDR3 DNA sequence: TGTGCCAGCGGGAGATCCTCTGGAAACACCATATATTTT.

The rearrangement uses TRBV19 and TRBJ2-3; 9 positions match TRBD1. CDR3 length equals 13 residues. The germline V gene encodes CDR1 LNHDA and CDR2 SQIVND (reference sequence). V was pared by 9 bases and J by 2 bases, with 3 bases of the junction left unmatched. CDR3 protein: CASRTGATDTQYF. The CDR3 bases are TGTGCCAGCAGGACAGGGGCCACAGATACGCAGTATTTT.

The chain carries TRBV7-8 and TRBJ2-1; TRBD2 matches at 14 bases. CDR3 length: 20 amino acids. Trimming at V came to 5 bases and at J to 3 bases, leaving 15 bases not matched to a gene. Per the germline V gene, CDR1 is SGHVS and CDR2 is FQNEAQ. The chain's CDR3 is CASSPRLAGGESDGYNEQFF. The CDR3, as DNA: TGTGCCAGCAGCCCCAGACTAGCGGGAGGGGAAAGTGATGGCTACAATGAGCAGTTCTTC.

The J gene is TRBJ1-2, the V gene TRBV2, with D possibly being TRBD1 (5 bases). The CDR3 totals 14 residues. With 5 bases removed from V and 3 bases from J, the gap between germline ends came to 13 bases. Germline CDR1 and CDR2: SNHLY and FYNNEI. Here the CDR3 reads CASSFAGKDYGYTF. CDR3 coding DNA: TGTGCCAGCAGTTTCGCAGGGAAGGACTATGGCTACACCTTC.

The chain combines TRBV7-9 with TRBJ2-2, with 7 bases that match TRBD1. CDR1 is SEHNR, CDR2 FQNEAQ, per germline (reference sequence). Trimming removed 5 bases from V and 4 bases from J; junction bases left unmatched: 4. This CDR3 is 14 amino acids long. The CDR3 region has the DNA TGTGCCAGCAGCGCCCCAGGGGGCACCGGGGAGCTGTTTTTT. Its translation: CASSAPGGTGELFF. The complete variable domain, with remaining parts taken from reference TRBV7-9 and TRBJ2-2, reads DTGVSQNPRHKITKRGQNVTFRCDPISEHNRLYWYRQTLGQGPEFLTYFQNEAQLEKSRLLSDRFSAERPKGSFSTLEIQRTEQGDSAMYLCASSAPGGTGELFFGEGSRLTVL.